Described below is a single T cell receptor beta chain sequence and its context. The same CDR3 can be traced to other DNA sequences in this sample. The entry originates in a study of blood T cell repertoires in COVID-19. The wider study: There were acute and convalescent COVID-19 samples, and they came from the United States, Italy and Spain.

Clones were sequenced by immunoSEQ multiplex PCR, and TCRdb holds only the in-frame ones, with some missing. The repertoire holds approximately 210,000 clones, roughly 85% seen once, with around 2.3% in the top ten. Sequences were obtained from peripheral blood. This sequence originates from a woman in her forties with active or convalescent COVID-19.

CDR3 nucleotide sequence: TGTGCCAGCAGCGTTGGGGGCGCCTCTGGAAACACCATATATTTT. Translating gives CASSVGGASGNTIYF. This chain links TRBV9 with TRBJ1-3, with D perhaps matching TRBD1 (6 bases). In germline, CDR1 is SGDLS, CDR2 YYNGEE. V was shortened by 2 bases and J by 0 bases, with 9 bases between the two germline ends. The CDR3 is made up of 15 amino acids.